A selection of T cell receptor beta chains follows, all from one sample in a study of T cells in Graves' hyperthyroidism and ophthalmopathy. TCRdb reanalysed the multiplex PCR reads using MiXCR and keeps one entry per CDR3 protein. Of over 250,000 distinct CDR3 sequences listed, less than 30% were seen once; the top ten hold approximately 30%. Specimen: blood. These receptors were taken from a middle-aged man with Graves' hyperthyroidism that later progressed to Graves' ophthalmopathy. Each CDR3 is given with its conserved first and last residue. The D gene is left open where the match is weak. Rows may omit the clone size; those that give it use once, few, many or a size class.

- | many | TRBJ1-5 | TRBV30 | TGTGCAATAGGTGGTAGCAATCAGCCCCAGCATTTT | CAIGGSNQPQHF
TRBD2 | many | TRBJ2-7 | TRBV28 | TGTGCCACCAGGGAGGGAGGTCTCGACGAGCAGTACTTC | CATREGGLDEQYF
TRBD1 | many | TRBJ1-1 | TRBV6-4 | TGTGCCAGCAGCCCGAGGACAGGGGCAATGAACACTGAAGCTTTCTTT | CASSPRTGAMNTEAFF
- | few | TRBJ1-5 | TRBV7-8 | TGTGCCAGCAGCTTAGAGGGGCCCCAGCATTTT | CASSLEGPQHF
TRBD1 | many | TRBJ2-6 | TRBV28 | TGTGCCAGCAAAAACGACAGGGATTCTGGGGCCAACGTCCTGACTTTC | CASKNDRDSGANVLTF
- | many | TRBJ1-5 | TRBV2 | TGTGCCAGCAGCGTGGACGAAGCGGGCAATCAGCCCCAGCATTTT | CASSVDEAGNQPQHF
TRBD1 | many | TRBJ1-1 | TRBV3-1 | TGTGCCAGCAGCCAATACGACAGGGTTGGTGAAGCTTTCTTT | CASSQYDRVGEAFF
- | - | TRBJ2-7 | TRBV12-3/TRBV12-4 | TGTGCCAGCAGCCCCATAGTAGGGAGTCAGCGGGAGCAGTACTTC | CASSPIVGSQREQYF
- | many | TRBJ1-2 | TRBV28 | TGTGCCAGCAGCACGTATAGAACCACAGGGTTCTATCGAGGCTACACCTTC | CASSTYRTTGFYRGYTF
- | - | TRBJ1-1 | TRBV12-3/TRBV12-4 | TGTGCCAGCAGTCCCCCCAGTAGGGTAGCTGAAGCTTCCTTT | CASSPPSRVAEASF
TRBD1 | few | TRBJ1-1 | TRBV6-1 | TGTGCCAGCAGTGCAACAGGGGTAGCGGACACTGAAGCTTTCTTT | CASSATGVADTEAFF
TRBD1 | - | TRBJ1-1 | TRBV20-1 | TGCAGTGCTACCGGGACAGGGGCCAACACTGAAGCTTTCTTT | CSATGTGANTEAFF
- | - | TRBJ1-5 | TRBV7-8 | TGTGCCAGCAGCTTAGGCTATCGACAGGTTCGTCAGCCCCAGCATTTT | CASSLGYRQVRQPQHF
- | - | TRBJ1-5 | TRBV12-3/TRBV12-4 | TGTGCCAGCAGTCCCCCCAGTCAGCCCCAGCATTTT | CASSPPSQPQHF
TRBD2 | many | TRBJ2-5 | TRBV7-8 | TGTGCCAGCAGCTTCGGGCGCCTAGCGGGCTTGCCGGGATCTGAAGAGACCCAGTACTTC | CASSFGRLAGLPGSEETQYF
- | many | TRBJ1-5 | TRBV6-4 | TGTGCCAGCAGTGACGAGGGGGGTCAGCCCCAGCATTTT | CASSDEGGQPQHF
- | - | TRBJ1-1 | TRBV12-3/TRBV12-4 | TGTGCCAGCAGTTTTTGGTCCCGGGAAGGCACTGAAGCTTTCTTT | CASSFWSREGTEAFF
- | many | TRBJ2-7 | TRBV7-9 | TGTGCCAGCAGCAATGTAAACGAGCAGTACTTC | CASSNVNEQYF
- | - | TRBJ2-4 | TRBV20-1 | TGCAGTGCTATAGGGACCGTACTAGCCAAAAACATTCAGTACTTC | CSAIGTVLAKNIQYF
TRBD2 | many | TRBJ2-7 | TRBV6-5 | TGTGCCAGCAGTTCCTTAGCGGGAGGGCCGCACGAGCAGTACTTC | CASSSLAGGPHEQYF
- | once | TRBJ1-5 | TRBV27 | TGTGCCAGCAGTTTATCTAGCTTTCCGCCCCAGCATTTT | CASSLSSFPPQHF
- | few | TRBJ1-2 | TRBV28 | TGTGCCAGCAGATCTCATCCCGGGACACTCTATGGCTACACCTTC | CASRSHPGTLYGYTF
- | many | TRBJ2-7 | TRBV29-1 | TGCAGCGTTGAAGGGGAAACAGGGCAGCAGTACTTC | CSVEGETGQQYF
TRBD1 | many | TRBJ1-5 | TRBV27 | TGTGCCAGCAGTCCCCTGGACAGGGGGGGGGATCAGCCCCAGCATTTT | CASSPLDRGGDQPQHF
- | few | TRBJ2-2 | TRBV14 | TGTGCCAGCAGCCAAGTGGGATTCACCGGGGAGCTGTTTTTT | CASSQVGFTGELFF
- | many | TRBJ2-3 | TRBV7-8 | TGTGCCAGCAGCTTAGCGGTCCTGAGCACAGATACGCAGTATTTT | CASSLAVLSTDTQYF
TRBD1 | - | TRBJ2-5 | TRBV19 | TGTGCCAGTAGTAAAGGGGACAGCTCATACCAAGAGACCCAGTACTTC | CASSKGDSSYQETQYF
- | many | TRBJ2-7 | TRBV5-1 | TGCGCCAGCAGCTTGGAGGCCGTACCCTACGAGCAGTACTTC | CASSLEAVPYEQYF
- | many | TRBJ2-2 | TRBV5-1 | TGCGCCAGCAGCTTGGATCGGGGCGGGGAGCTGTTTTTT | CASSLDRGGELFF
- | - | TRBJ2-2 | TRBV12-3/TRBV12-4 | TGTGCCAGCAGTTTACCCATATGGACCGGGGAGCTGTTTTTT | CASSLPIWTGELFF
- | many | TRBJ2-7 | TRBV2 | TGTGCCAGCAGTGTCTCAACCCCCCACGAGCAGTACTTC | CASSVSTPHEQYF
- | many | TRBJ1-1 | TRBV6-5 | TGTGCCAGCAGTTACACTCTCGGAGGTGAAGCTTTCTTT | CASSYTLGGEAFF
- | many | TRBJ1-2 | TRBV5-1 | TGCGCCAGCACGGAAGGGAATCAGGGCTACACCTTC | CASTEGNQGYTF
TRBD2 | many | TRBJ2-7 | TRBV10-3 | TGTGCCATCAGCCAAGGGGGGGGACTAGGAAGGTACGAGCAGTACTTC | CAISQGGGLGRYEQYF
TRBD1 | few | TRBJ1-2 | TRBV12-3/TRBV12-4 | TGTGCCAGCAGTTCCGCAGACAGGGCCAACTATGGCTACACCTTC | CASSSADRANYGYTF
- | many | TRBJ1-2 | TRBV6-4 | TGTGCCAGCAGTGACCCCCTACCGGACGGAAAATATGGCTACACCTTC | CASSDPLPDGKYGYTF
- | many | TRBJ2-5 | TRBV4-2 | TGTGCCAGCAGCCAAGATTTTACCGGGTCCCCCTACTTC | CASSQDFTGSPYF
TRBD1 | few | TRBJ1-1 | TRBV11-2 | TGTGCCAGCAGCTTAGGAGTTGAGGGGGCGGAAGCTTTCTTT | CASSLGVEGAEAFF
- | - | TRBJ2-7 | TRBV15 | TGTGCCACCAGCAGAGTGGACAACGCCTACGAGCAGTACTTC | CATSRVDNAYEQYF
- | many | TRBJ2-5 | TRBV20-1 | TGCAGTGCGAAGCACCAGACCCAGTACTTC | CSAKHQTQYF
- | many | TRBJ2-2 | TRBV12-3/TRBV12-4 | TGTGCCAGCAACCCGTTGGCCACCGGGGAGCTGTTTTTT | CASNPLATGELFF
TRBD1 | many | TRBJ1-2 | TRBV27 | TGTGCCAGCAGTGACCCCGGGACAGGGGCTGGCGGCTACACCTTC | CASSDPGTGAGGYTF
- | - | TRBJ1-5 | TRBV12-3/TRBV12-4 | TGTGCCAGCAGTCGGGGGCAGTCTCCGGGTCAGCCCCAGCATTTT | CASSRGQSPGQPQHF
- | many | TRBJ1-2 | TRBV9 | TGTGCCAGCAGCGTAGCCCCAGACAAGACCTATGGCTACACCTTC | CASSVAPDKTYGYTF
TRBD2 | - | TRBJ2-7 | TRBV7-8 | TGTGCCAGCAGCCGTGGACTAGCGGGAGCAGCTGAGCAGTACTTC | CASSRGLAGAAEQYF
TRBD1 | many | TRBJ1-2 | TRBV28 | TGTGCCAGCAATCGAGGGACAGGTCATGGCTACACCTTC | CASNRGTGHGYTF
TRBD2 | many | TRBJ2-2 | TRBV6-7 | TGTGCCAGCAGTTACACGGGACTAGCGGGAGAACCGCGCACCGGGGAGCTGTTTTTT | CASSYTGLAGEPRTGELFF
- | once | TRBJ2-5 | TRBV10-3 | TGTGCCATCAGTGCTAAAGAGACCCAGTACTTC | CAISAKETQYF
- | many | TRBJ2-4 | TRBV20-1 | TGCAGTGCTAGGGACGAACAGAGTCGTAACATTCAGTACTTC | CSARDEQSRNIQYF
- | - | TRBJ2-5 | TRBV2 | TGTGCCAGCAGTTTATCAATCCGGACTGTTCAAGAGACCCAGTACTTC | CASSLSIRTVQETQYF
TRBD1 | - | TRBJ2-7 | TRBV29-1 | TGCAGCGTGAGAGACAGGGTCGAGCAGTACTTC | CSVRDRVEQYF
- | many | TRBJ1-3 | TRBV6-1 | TGTGCCAGCCGCTCCGAACGGGATTACTCTGGAAACACCATATATTTT | CASRSERDYSGNTIYF
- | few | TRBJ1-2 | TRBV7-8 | TGTGCCAGCAGCTTAGCGCACAGCTATGGCTACACCTTC | CASSLAHSYGYTF
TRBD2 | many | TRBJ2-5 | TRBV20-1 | TGCAGTGCTAGAGGAGACGGGAGGGCCAGTGCGGAGACCCAGTACTTC | CSARGDGRASAETQYF
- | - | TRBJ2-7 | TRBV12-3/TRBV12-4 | TGTGCCAGCAGCCCAAGACGGCAGGGGAGGAACGAGCAGTACTTC | CASSPRRQGRNEQYF
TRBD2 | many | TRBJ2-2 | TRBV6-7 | TGTGCCAGCAGTAGCCGGACTAGCGGGAAGCGGGCCACCGGGGAGCTGTTTTTT | CASSSRTSGKRATGELFF
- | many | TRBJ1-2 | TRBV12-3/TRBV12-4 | TGTGCCAGCAGCGAGACTCCGGGACAAGTTTTCGGCTACACCTTC | CASSETPGQVFGYTF